This T cell receptor (beta chain) was sequenced in a study of beta chain features in type 1 diabetes. Germline V lookup: CDR1 SGHNT, CDR2 YYREEE (reference sequence). There are 16 residues in the CDR3. Trimming removed 0 bases at V and 5 bases at J, with 14 bases between. Isolated RNA was reverse transcribed in full, so expressed TCRB transcripts were sequenced. Sequenced by immunoSEQ multiplex PCR; TCRdb stores in-frame clones only, minus some. The sample has 300,000 to 400,000 clones; around 13% are singletons. This clone was detected a few times. V is TRBV5-4 and J is TRBJ1-4, with D possibly matching TRBD1 (6 bases). What was sequenced was naive CD4+ T cells from blood. This clonotype originated in a man between 18 and 35 years old in good health. In DNA, the CDR3 is TGTGCCAGCAGCTTGGGTAGGGGGACGGGAAATGAAAAACTGTTTTTT. This codes for CASSLGRGTGNEKLFF.